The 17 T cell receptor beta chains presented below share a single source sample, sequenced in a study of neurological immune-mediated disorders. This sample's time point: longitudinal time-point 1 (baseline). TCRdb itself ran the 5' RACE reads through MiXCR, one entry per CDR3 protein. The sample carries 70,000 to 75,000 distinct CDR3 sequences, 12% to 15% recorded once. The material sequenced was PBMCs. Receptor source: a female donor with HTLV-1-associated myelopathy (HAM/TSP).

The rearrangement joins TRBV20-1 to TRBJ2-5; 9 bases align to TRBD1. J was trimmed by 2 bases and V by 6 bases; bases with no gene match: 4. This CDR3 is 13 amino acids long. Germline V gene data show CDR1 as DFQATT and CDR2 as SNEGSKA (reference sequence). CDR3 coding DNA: TGCAGTGCCACGACAGGGGGTCAAGAGACCCAGTACTTC. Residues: CSATTGGQETQYF.

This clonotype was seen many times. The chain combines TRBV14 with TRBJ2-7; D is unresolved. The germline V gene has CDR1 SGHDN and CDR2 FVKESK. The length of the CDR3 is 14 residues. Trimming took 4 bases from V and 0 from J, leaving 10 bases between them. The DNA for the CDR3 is TGTGCCAGCAGCCCGACCTTAAACTCCTACGAGCAGTACTTC. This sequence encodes CASSPTLNSYEQYF.

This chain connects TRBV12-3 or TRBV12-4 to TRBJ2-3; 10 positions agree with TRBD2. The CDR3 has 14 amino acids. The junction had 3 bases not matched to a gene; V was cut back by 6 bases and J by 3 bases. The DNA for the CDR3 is TGTGCCAGCAGGCGAGCGGGGGGGACAGATACGCAGTATTTT. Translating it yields CASRRAGGTDTQYF.

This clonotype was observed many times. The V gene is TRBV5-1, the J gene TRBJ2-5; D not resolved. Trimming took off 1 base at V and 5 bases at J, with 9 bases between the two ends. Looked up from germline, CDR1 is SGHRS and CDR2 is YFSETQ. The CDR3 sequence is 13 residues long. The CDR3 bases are TGCGCCAGCAGCTTGCAAGACGAGGAGACCCAGTACTTC. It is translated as CASSLQDEETQYF.

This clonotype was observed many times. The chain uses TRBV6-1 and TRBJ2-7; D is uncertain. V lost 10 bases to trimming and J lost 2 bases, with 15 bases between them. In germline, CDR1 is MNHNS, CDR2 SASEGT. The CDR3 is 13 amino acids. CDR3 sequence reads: CAIQNPITYEQYF. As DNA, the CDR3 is TGTGCCATACAGAACCCAATCACCTACGAGCAGTACTTC.

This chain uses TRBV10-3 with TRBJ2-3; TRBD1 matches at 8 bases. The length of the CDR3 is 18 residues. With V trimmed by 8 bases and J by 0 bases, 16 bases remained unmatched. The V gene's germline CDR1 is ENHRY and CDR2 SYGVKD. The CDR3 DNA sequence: TGTGCCATCGGGACCCGGGACAGGCTTTCCACTAGCACAGATACGCAGTATTTT. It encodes CAIGTRDRLSTSTDTQYF.

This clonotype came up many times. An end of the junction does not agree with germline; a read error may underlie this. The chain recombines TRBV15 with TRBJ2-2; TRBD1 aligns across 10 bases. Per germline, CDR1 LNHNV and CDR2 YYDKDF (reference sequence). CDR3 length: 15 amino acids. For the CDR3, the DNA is TGTGCTACCAGCAGGGGACAGGGGAACCCCGGGGAGCTGTTTTTT. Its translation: CATSRGQGNPGELFF.

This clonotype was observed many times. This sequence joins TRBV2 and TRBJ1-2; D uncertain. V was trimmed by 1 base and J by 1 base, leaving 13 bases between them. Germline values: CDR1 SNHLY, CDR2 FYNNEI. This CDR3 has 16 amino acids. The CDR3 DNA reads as TGTGCCAGCAGTGAAGAACCCCGACCGAGTAACTATGGCTACACCTTC. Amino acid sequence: CASSEEPRPSNYGYTF.

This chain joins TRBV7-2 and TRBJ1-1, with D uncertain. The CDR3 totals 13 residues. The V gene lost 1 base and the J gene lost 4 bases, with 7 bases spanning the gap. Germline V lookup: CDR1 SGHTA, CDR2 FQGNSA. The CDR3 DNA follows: TGTGCCAGCAGCTTAGACTCCGTCACTGAAGCTTTCTTT. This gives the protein CASSLDSVTEAFF.

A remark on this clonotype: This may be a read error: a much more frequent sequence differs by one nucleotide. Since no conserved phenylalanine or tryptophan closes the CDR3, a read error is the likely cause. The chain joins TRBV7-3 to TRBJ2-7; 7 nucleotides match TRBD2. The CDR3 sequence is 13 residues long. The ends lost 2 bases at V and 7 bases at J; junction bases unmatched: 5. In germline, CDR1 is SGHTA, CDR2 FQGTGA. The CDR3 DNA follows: TGTGCCAGCAGCTTAGGGGCGGGAGAAGAGCAGTACCTC. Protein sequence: CASSLGAGEEQYL.

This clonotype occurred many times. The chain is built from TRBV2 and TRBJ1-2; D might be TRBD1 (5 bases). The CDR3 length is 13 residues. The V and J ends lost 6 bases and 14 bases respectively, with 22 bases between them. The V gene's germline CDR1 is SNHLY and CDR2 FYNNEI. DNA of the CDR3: TGTGCCAGCAGCCTCTCGGACAACTCAGCGGGGACCTTC. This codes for CASSLSDNSAGTF.

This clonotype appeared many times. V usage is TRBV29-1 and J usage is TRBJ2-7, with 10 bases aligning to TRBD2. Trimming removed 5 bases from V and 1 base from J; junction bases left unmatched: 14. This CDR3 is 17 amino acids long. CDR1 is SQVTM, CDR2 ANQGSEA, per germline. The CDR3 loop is CSVLPGTPGLASYEQYF. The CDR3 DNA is TGCAGCGTTCTCCCCGGTACTCCGGGACTAGCGTCCTACGAGCAGTACTTC.

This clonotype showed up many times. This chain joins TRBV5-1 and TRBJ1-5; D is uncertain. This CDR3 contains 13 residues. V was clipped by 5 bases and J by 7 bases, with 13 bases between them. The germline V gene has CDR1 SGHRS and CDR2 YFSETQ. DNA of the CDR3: TGCGCCAGCAGGCAGGACGCGGACCAGCCCCAGCATTTT. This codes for CASRQDADQPQHF. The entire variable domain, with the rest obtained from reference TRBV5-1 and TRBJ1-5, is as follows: KAGVTQTPRYLIKTRGQQVTLSCSPISGHRSVSWYQQTPGQGLQFLFEYFSETQRNKGNFPGRFSGRQFSNSRSEMNVSTLELGDSALYLCASRQDADQPQHFGDGTRLSIL.

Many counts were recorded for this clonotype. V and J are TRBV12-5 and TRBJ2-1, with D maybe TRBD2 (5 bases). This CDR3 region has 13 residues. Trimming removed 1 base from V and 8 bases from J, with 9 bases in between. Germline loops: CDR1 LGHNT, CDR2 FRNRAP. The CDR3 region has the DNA TGTGCTAGTGGTTTGGACCCGGGGTATGAGCAGTTCTTC. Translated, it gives CASGLDPGYEQFF.

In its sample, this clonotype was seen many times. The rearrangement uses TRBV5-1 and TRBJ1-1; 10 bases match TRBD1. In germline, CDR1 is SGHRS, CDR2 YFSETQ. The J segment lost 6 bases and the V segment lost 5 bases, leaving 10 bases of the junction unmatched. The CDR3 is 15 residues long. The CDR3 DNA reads TGCGCCAGCAGTCCGCGGACAGGGGGAGGATCTGAAGCTTTCTTT. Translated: CASSPRTGGGSEAFF. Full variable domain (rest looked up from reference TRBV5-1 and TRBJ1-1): KAGVTQTPRYLIKTRGQQVTLSCSPISGHRSVSWYQQTPGQGLQFLFEYFSETQRNKGNFPGRFSGRQFSNSRSEMNVSTLELGDSALYLCASSPRTGGGSEAFFGQGTRLTVV.

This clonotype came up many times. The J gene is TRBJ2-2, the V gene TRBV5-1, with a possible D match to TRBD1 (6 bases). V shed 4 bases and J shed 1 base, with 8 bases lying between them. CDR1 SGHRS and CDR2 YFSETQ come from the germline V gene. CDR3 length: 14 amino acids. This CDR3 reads CASSPGQNTGELFF. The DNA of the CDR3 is TGCGCCAGCAGCCCGGGACAGAACACCGGGGAGCTGTTTTTT. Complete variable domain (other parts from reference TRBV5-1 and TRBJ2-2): KAGVTQTPRYLIKTRGQQVTLSCSPISGHRSVSWYQQTPGQGLQFLFEYFSETQRNKGNFPGRFSGRQFSNSRSEMNVSTLELGDSALYLCASSPGQNTGELFFGEGSRLTVL.

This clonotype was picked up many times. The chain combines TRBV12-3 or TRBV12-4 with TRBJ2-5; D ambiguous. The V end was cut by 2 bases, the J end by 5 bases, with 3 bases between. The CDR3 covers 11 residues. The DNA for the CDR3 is TGTGCCAGCAGTTTAAGCGAGACCCAGTACTTC. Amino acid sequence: CASSLSETQYF.